These 8 T cell receptor beta chains were sequenced from one sample in a study of neurological immune-mediated disorders. TCRdb re-called the 5' RACE reads through MiXCR, storing one row per CDR3 protein. The sample has tens of thousands of distinct CDR3 sequences; around 15% are singletons. Stated time point: longitudinal time-point 1 (baseline). Sequencing was carried out using PBMCs. These receptors were taken from a female donor with HTLV-1-associated myelopathy (HAM/TSP).

This clonotype was observed many times. The chain employs TRBV20-1 and TRBJ2-7; D call uncertain. The germline V gene encodes CDR1 DFQATT and CDR2 SNEGSKA (reference sequence). The CDR3 totals 13 residues. Trimming removed 2 bases at V and 0 bases at J, with 8 bases between. CDR3 loop: CSARQETSYEQYF. The CDR3 DNA reads as TGCAGTGCTAGACAGGAGACCTCCTACGAGCAGTACTTC.

This clonotype has at least ten counts. The V gene is TRBV6-5, the J gene TRBJ2-5; TRBD2 might be the D (7 bases). The CDR3 has 14 residues. The ends were cut back, 4 bases at V and 5 bases at J, with 14 bases in the middle. Per germline, CDR1 MNHEY and CDR2 SVGAGI. This CDR3 is CASSSSTGGETQYF. The CDR3 DNA sequence: TGTGCCAGCAGTTCGTCGACGGGGGGCGAGACCCAGTACTTC.

This clonotype showed up many times. The gene calls are TRBV9 and TRBJ2-2, with D tentatively TRBD1 (6 bases). The germline V gene encodes CDR1 SGDLS and CDR2 YYNGEE. Deletions cut 0 bases from V and 1 base from J, with 13 bases between. The length of the CDR3 is 17 residues. The CDR3 sequence is CASSVVAQGRNTGELFF. For the CDR3, the DNA is TGTGCCAGCAGCGTAGTCGCCCAGGGGAGGAACACCGGGGAGCTGTTTTTT.

A few counts support this clonotype. This chain connects TRBV5-1 to TRBJ1-5; D is unresolved. CDR1 SGHRS and CDR2 YFSETQ come from the germline V gene. The V end lost 4 bases, the J end lost 8 bases, and 16 bases lay between the germline ends. The CDR3 is 14 residues long. For the CDR3, the DNA is TGCGCCAGCAGCCCCGACACGGGAAGTGAGCCCCAGCATTTT. Translating gives CASSPDTGSEPQHF.

This clonotype was detected ten times or more. The V call is TRBV29-1, the J call TRBJ1-5; D is ambiguous. The CDR3 loop spans 13 amino acids. V was pared by 2 bases and J by 6 bases, with 11 bases between. Looked up from germline, CDR1 is SQVTM and CDR2 is ANQGSEA. The CDR3 sequence is CSVEPRIGQPQHF. The CDR3 bases are TGCAGCGTTGAACCGAGGATCGGTCAGCCCCAGCATTTT.

This clonotype has at least ten counts. This rearrangement joins TRBV15 to TRBJ1-1; possible D gene TRBD1, 6 bases. CDR1 and CDR2 (germline): LNHNV, YYDKDF (reference sequence). This CDR3 is 17 amino acids long. V was pared by 0 bases and J by 3 bases, with 17 bases between. In nucleotides, the CDR3 is TGTGCCACCAGCAGAGATTATAGCAGGGGTTGGTACACTGAAGCTTTCTTT. Protein sequence: CATSRDYSRGWYTEAFF.

This clonotype has at least ten counts. V and J are TRBV5-1 and TRBJ2-3, with D perhaps given as TRBD1 or TRBD2 (5 bases each). CDR3 length: 15 amino acids. Trimming removed 2 bases at V and 4 bases at J, with 14 bases between. Per germline, CDR1 SGHRS and CDR2 YFSETQ. The CDR3 here is CASSFGVRGADTQYF. The CDR3 region has the DNA TGCGCCAGCAGCTTCGGGGTCCGAGGGGCAGATACGCAGTATTTT.

This clonotype came up many times. This rearrangement joins TRBV20-1 to TRBJ2-1; 14 bases fit TRBD2. V dropped 4 bases and J dropped 7; count of bases not matched to a gene: 9. The CDR3 totals 16 residues. In germline, CDR1 is DFQATT, CDR2 SNEGSKA (reference sequence). The CDR3 loop is CSAMGLAGASGNEQFF. The CDR3 DNA follows: TGCAGTGCTATGGGACTAGCGGGGGCTAGCGGAAATGAGCAGTTCTTC.